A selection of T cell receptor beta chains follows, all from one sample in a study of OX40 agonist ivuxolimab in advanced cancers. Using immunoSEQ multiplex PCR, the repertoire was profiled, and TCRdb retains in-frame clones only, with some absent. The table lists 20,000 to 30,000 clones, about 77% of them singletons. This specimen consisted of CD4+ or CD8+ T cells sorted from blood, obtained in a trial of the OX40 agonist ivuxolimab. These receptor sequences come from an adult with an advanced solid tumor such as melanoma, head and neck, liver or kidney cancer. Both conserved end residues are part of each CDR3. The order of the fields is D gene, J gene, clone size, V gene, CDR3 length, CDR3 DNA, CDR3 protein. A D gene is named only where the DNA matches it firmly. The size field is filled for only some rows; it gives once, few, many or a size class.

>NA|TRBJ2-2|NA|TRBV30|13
TGTGCCTGGAACGGACAGTGGGACGGGGAGCTGTTTTTT
CAWNGQWDGELFF
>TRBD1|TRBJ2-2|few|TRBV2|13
TGTGCCAGCAGTGAGCAGGGGGTTGGGGAGCTGTTTTTT
CASSEQGVGELFF
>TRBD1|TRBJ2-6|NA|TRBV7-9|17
TGTGCCAGCAGCTTAGGGACAGGGTCGGCTGGGGCCAACGTCCTGACTTTC
CASSLGTGSAGANVLTF
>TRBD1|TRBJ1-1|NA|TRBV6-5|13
TGTGCCAGCAGTTTCGACAGGGGGACTGAAGCTTTCTTT
CASSFDRGTEAFF
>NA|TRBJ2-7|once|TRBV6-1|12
TGTGCCAGCAACCACGGCATCGGCGAGCAGTACTTC
CASNHGIGEQYF
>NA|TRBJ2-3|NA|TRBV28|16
TGTGCCAGCAGTTCAGAGACGGAGGGGAACACAGATACGCAGTATTTT
CASSSETEGNTDTQYF
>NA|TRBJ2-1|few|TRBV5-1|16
TGCGCCAGCAGCTTGGACGGTAGCTACAACTACAATGAGCAGTTCTTC
CASSLDGSYNYNEQFF
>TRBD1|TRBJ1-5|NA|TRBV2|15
TGTGCCAGCAGTTCGACAGGGGGCGGTAATCAACCCCAGCATTTT
CASSSTGGGNQPQHF
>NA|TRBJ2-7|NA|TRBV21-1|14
TGTGCCAGCAGCAGCGGGGACAGGGGATACGAGCAGTACTTC
CASSSGDRGYEQYF
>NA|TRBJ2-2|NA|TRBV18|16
TGTGCCAGCTCACCACCGTCGGGACGGGTCACCGGGGAGCTGTTTTTT
CASSPPSGRVTGELFF
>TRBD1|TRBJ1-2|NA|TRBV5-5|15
TGTGCCAGCAGCCAACAACCACAGGGGCGCTATGGCTACACCTTC
CASSQQPQGRYGYTF
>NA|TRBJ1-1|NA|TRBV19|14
TGTGCCAGTAGTCCCGGGACAAAGAGACCTGAAGCTTTCTTT
CASSPGTKRPEAFF
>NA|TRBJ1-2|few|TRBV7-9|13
TGTGCCAGCAGCTCCGGTACTAACTATGGCTACACCTTC
CASSSGTNYGYTF
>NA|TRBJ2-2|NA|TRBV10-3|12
TGTGCCATCAGTGAGAACACCGGGGAGCTGTTTTTT
CAISENTGELFF
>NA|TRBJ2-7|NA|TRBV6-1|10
TGTGCCAGCAGTGGCGGGTCCCAGTACTTC
CASSGGSQYF
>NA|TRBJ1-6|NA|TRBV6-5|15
TGTGCCAGCAGTTACTCGCGTCAGAATAATTCACCCCTCCACTTT
CASSYSRQNNSPLHF
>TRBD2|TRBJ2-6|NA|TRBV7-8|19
TGTGCCAGCAGCGGAAGACTAGCGGGGGGCTTCTCTGGGGCCAACGTCCTGACTTTC
CASSGRLAGGFSGANVLTF
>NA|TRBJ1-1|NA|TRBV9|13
TGTGCCAGCAGGGGGCCTAGTAGGCCTGAAGCTTTCTTT
CASRGPSRPEAFF
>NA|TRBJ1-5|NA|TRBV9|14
TGTGCCAGCAGCGTAGGAACAGGGAATCAGCCCCAGCATTTT
CASSVGTGNQPQHF
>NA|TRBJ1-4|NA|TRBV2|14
TGTGCCAGCAGACGGACAGCAACTAATGAAAAACTGTTTTTT
CASRRTATNEKLFF
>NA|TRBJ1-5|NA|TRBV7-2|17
TGTGCCAGCAGCTTAGTTGAGGCCTTTAGCTCAAATCAGCCCCAGCATTTT
CASSLVEAFSSNQPQHF
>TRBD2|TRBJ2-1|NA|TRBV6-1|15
TGTGCCAGCAGCTCGACTAGCGGGAGGGCCCCTGAGCAGTTCTTC
CASSSTSGRAPEQFF
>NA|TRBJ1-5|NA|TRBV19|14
TGTGCCAGTAGTATTTCGGGGGGCAGTCGGCCCCAGCATTTT
CASSISGGSRPQHF
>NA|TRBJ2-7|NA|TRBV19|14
TGTGCCAGTAGTATCGGGGGGCGGAGCTACGAGCAGTACTTC
CASSIGGRSYEQYF
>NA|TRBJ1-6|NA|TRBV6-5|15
TGTGCCAGCAGTTACGGGGGGCTGAATAATTCACCCCTCCACTTT
CASSYGGLNNSPLHF
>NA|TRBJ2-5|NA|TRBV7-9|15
TGTGCCAGCACCCTCTCGGGAACTCCAGGCGAGACCCAGTACTTC
CASTLSGTPGETQYF
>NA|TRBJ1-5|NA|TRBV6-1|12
TGTGCCAGCAAGGGGGGCTCTCAGCCCCAGCATTTT
CASKGGSQPQHF
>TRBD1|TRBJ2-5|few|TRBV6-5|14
TGTGCCAGCAGGACAGGGGGCACCCAAGAGACCCAGTACTTC
CASRTGGTQETQYF
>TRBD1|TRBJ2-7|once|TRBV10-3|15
TGTGCCATCAGTGGGTCGACGCGACAGGGTCGCGAGCAGTACTTC
CAISGSTRQGREQYF
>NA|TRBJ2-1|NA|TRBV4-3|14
TGCGCCAGCAGCCTCAGGGGCTCCTACAATGAGCAGTTCTTC
CASSLRGSYNEQFF
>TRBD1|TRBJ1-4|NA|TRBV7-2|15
TGTGCCACCGCAGCGAACAGGGGGCTGAGCGAAAAACTGTTTTTT
CATAANRGLSEKLFF
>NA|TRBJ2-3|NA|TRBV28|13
TGTGCCAGCAGCCTGGGAAGTACAGATACGCAGTATTTT
CASSLGSTDTQYF
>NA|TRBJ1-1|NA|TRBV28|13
TGTGCCAGCAGTTTAGTGGGGTCGGGGGGAGCTTTCTTT
CASSLVGSGGAFF
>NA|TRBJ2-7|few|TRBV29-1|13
TGCAGCGCAGAAGAACAGGGCAGGGGCGAGCAGTACTTC
CSAEEQGRGEQYF
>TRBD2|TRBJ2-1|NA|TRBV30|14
TGTGCCTGGAGTATCGGACTAGCGATCAATGAGCAGTTCTTC
CAWSIGLAINEQFF
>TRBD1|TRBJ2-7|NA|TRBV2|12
TGTGCCAGCAGCGGACAGGTTTACGAGCAGTACTTC
CASSGQVYEQYF
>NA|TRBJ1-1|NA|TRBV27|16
TGTGCCAGCGGCCCAATGCACTATTTCATGAACACTGAAGCTTTCTTT
CASGPMHYFMNTEAFF
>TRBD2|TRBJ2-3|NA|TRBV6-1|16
TGTGCCAGCAGTGAGGGGACTAGCGGGTTCACAGATACGCAGTATTTT
CASSEGTSGFTDTQYF
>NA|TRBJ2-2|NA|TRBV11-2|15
TGTGCCAGCAGTTTCCGACATCAAGGGACCGGGGAGCTGTTTTTT
CASSFRHQGTGELFF
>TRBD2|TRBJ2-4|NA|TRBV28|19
TGTGCCAGCAGTTTTCCCGGTCGACTAGCGGGACTAGCCAAAAACATTCAGTACTTC
CASSFPGRLAGLAKNIQYF
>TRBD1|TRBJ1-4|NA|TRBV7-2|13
TGTGCCAGCAGCTTACAGGGGGCGCAAAAACTGTTTTTT
CASSLQGAQKLFF
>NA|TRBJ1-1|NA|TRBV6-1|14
TGTGCCAGCACCCCTGGGCGGATGAACACTGAAGCTTTCTTT
CASTPGRMNTEAFF
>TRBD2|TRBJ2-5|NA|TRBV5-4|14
TGTGCCAGCAGCGCCGGGACTAGCCGGGAGACCCAGTACTTC
CASSAGTSRETQYF
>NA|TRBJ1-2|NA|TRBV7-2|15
TGTGCCAGCAGCTTAGAGGGACACCCCAACTATGGCTACACCTTC
CASSLEGHPNYGYTF
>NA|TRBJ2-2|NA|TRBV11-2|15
TGTGCCAGCAGCTTAGGTCCGGGGATGACCGGGGAGCTGTTTTTT
CASSLGPGMTGELFF